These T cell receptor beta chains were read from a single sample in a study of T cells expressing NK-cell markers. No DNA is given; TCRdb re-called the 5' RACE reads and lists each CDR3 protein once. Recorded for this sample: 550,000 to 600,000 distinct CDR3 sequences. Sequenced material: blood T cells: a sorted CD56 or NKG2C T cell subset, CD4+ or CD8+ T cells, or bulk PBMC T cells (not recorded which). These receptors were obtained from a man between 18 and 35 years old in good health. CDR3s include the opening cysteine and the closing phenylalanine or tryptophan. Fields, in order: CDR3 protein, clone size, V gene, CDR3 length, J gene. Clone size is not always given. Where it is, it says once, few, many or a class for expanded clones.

CATSDPLAGETDTQYF | . | TRBV24-1 | 16 | TRBJ2-3
CASSLYPGGTDTQYF | . | TRBV27 | 15 | TRBJ2-3
CASIFNSGVGNEQFF | . | TRBV10-2 | 15 | TRBJ2-1
CSASGRGTGELFF | . | TRBV20-1 | 13 | TRBJ2-2
CATSIVGQSNEQFF | . | TRBV15 | 14 | TRBJ2-1
CASSYLQGSDYGYTF | . | TRBV6-5 | 15 | TRBJ1-2
CASLLRTASSGANVLTF | . | TRBV18 | 17 | TRBJ2-6
CASSLAPGEQPQHF | . | TRBV12-3/TRBV12-4 | 14 | TRBJ1-5
CASSPPTGGKREKLFF | . | TRBV7-9 | 16 | TRBJ1-4
CASSRNGGGWDEQFF | . | TRBV4-1 | 15 | TRBJ2-1
CASSLGETSPLSDEQYF | . | TRBV5-1 | 17 | TRBJ2-7
CASRRDTGTDTQYF | . | TRBV27 | 14 | TRBJ2-3
CASGFREGWTGELFF | . | TRBV12-5 | 15 | TRBJ2-2
CASSQVRAGVTSGANVLTF | . | TRBV3-1 | 19 | TRBJ2-6
CASSGASTDTQYF | . | TRBV5-1 | 13 | TRBJ2-3
CASSVTADPTGELFF | . | TRBV9 | 15 | TRBJ2-2
CSAREGMSLTGGETQYF | . | TRBV20-1 | 17 | TRBJ2-5
CASNSGTEAFF | . | TRBV10-1 | 11 | TRBJ1-1
CASSFRGYNQPQHF | . | TRBV27 | 14 | TRBJ1-5
CASSLAGLVMFF | . | TRBV11-2 | 12 | TRBJ2-1
CASSQERGGASYEQYF | . | TRBV4-2 | 16 | TRBJ2-7
CASSLDGRGTGELFF | . | TRBV7-3 | 15 | TRBJ2-2
CSVIAGLSYEQYF | . | TRBV29-1 | 13 | TRBJ2-7
CASSLSGETNEKLFF | . | TRBV5-5 | 15 | TRBJ1-4
CASSLGLAARAFF | medium-sized | TRBV7-2 | 13 | TRBJ1-1
CASSQEGTGGLYGYTF | . | TRBV4-2 | 16 | TRBJ1-2
CASSSTSPGAGNTIYF | . | TRBV5-6 | 16 | TRBJ1-3
CGAGTDNEKLFF | . | TRBV20-1 | 12 | TRBJ1-4
CASSQVSYASTQYF | . | TRBV14 | 14 | TRBJ2-3
CASSASGARPFF | . | TRBV25-1 | 12 | TRBJ2-1
CASSQRDLYNEQFF | . | TRBV4-3 | 14 | TRBJ2-1
CASSRDGGTNTGELFF | . | TRBV7-3 | 16 | TRBJ2-2
CASSRGQGAEQYF | . | TRBV7-2 | 13 | TRBJ2-7
CSVLTREETQYF | . | TRBV29-1 | 12 | TRBJ2-5
CASSQGGGANVLTF | . | TRBV3-1 | 14 | TRBJ2-6
CASSLVGPGAAEAFF | . | TRBV5-5 | 15 | TRBJ1-1
CATSEPGLAGVSYEQFF | . | TRBV24-1 | 17 | TRBJ2-1
CASSFLTSGVSYEQYF | . | TRBV5-1 | 16 | TRBJ2-7
CSANRGLAGGSYEQYF | . | TRBV20-1 | 16 | TRBJ2-7
CASRRDSWEEGYTF | . | TRBV27 | 14 | TRBJ1-2
CASSLSAFGIGEKLFF | . | TRBV5-1 | 16 | TRBJ1-4
CSASGGRAFAEQFF | . | TRBV20-1 | 14 | TRBJ2-1